The T cell receptor beta chain under discussion was sequenced for a study of post-analysis software for immune sequencing data. The wider study: Included among the disease courses, which were recorded for the cohort, were relapsing-remitting, secondary progressive and progressive-relapsing multiple sclerosis.

Overall study findings and caveats: F measure clustering grouped samples strongly by preparation batch. The study found TRBV5-6, TRBV5-1 and TRBV20-1 among about 5 TRBV segments more frequent in patients than controls.

Comments on this clonotype: The antigen is undetermined. Germline is not matched at one junction end, which may reflect a read error.

Germline values: CDR1 SSHAT, CDR2 FNYEAQ (reference sequence). The CDR3 length is 19 residues. Libraries were made from TCR beta cDNA, and they carried unique molecular identifiers. Researchers reported 550,000 or so cDNA molecules coming from about 0.98 to 11 million T cells. MiXCR was run by TCRdb on the PCR reads, yielding one entry per CDR3 protein. The table shows 650,000 to 850,000 distinct CDR3 sequences, with approximately 53% occurring only once. This sequence joins TRBV7-7 and TRBJ2-1, with 14 nucleotides matching TRBD2. Source material: blood. The clonotype originates from a girl under 18 with multiple sclerosis. CDR3 amino acids: CACSPGTSGGWSSYNEQFF. The CDR3 bases are TGTGCCTGCAGCCCAGGGACTAGCGGGGGCTGGAGCTCCTACAATGAGCAGTTCTTC. The full variable domain, with the rest looked up from reference TRBV7-7 and TRBJ2-1, is GAGVSQSPRYKVTKRGQDVTLRCDPISSHATLYWYQQALGQGPEFLTYFNYEAQPDKSGLPSDRFSAERPEGSISTLTIQRTEQRDSAMYRCACSPGTSGGWSSYNEQFFGPGTRLTVL.